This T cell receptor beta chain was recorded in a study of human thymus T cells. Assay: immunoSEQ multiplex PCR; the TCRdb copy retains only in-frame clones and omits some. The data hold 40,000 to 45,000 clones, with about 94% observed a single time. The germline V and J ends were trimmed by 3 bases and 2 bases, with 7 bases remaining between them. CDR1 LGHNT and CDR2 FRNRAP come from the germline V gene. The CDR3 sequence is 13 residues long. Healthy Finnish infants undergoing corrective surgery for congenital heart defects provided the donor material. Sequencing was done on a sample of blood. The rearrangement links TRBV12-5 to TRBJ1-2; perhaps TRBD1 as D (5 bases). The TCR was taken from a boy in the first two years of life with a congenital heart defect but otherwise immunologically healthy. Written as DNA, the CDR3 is TGTGCTAGTGGTTTCCCAGGGAACTATGGCTACACCTTC. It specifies CASGFPGNYGYTF. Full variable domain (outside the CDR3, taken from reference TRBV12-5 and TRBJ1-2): DARVTQTPRHKVTEMGQEVTMRCQPILGHNTVFWYRQTMMQGLELLAYFRNRAPLDDSGMPKDRFSAEMPDATLATLKIQPSEPRDSAVYFCASGFPGNYGYTFGSGTRLTVV.